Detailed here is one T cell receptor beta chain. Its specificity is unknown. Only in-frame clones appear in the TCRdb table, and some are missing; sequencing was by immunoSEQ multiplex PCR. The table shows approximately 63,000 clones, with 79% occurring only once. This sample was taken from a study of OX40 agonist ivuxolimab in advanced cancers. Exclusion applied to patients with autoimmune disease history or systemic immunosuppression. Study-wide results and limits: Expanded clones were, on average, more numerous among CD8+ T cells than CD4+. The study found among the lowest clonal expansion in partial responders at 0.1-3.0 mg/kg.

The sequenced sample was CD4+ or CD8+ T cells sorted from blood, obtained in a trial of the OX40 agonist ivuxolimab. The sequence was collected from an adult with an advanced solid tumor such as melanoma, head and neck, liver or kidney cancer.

This chain's CDR3 is CASSFNSVKLYEQYF. As DNA, the CDR3 is TGTGCCAGCAGCTTTAATAGTGTCAAGTTGTACGAGCAGTACTTC. The chain carries TRBV11-1 and TRBJ2-7; D gene unclear. Germline values: CDR1 SGHAT, CDR2 FQDESV (reference sequence). This CDR3 is 15 amino acids long. V lost 3 bases to trimming and J lost 4 bases, with 16 bases between them.